The TCR beta chain under discussion was sequenced for a study of tumor and adjacent non-tumor tissue in lung cancer. Germline V lookup: CDR1 SGHNT, CDR2 YENEEA. The CDR3 has 20 residues. This sample's RNA came from whole unsorted tissue. Three rounds of nested PCR, following a modified ARM-PCR protocol, produced the TCRbeta library. TCRdb reprocessed the multiplex PCR reads via MiXCR and lists one record per CDR3 protein. Of over 110,000 distinct CDR3 sequences listed, approximately 66% are singletons. Concerning this clonotype itself: One end of the junction is discordant with germline, which a read error may explain.

This sequence originates from a man aged 55-75 years with small cell lung cancer. The sample consisted of lung tumor tissue. V usage is TRBV11-3 and J usage is TRBJ1-6; 9 nucleotides agree with TRBD1. This CDR3 is CASSQHRDRVYTRTNSPRHF. CDR3 bases: TGTGCCAGCAGCCAGCACCGGGACAGGGTATACACTCGAACAAATTCACCCCGCCACTTT.